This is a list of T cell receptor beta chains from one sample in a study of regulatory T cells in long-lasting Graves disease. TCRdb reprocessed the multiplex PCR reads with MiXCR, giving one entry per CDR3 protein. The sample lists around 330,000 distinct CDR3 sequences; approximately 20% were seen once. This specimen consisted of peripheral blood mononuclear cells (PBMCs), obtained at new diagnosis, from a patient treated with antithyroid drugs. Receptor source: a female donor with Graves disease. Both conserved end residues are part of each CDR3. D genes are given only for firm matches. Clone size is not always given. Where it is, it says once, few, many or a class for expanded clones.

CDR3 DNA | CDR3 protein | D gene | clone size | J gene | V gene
TGTGCCAGCAGCGTAGGCGAGGGGACAGTCAGTAATGAAAAACTGTTTTTT | CASSVGEGTVSNEKLFF | TRBD1 | few | TRBJ1-4 | TRBV9
TGTGCCAGCAGCACCGGGACAGGGGGTGAAAAACTGTTTTTT | CASSTGTGGEKLFF | TRBD1 | many | TRBJ1-4 | TRBV3-1
TGTGCCAGCAGTTTATCAACCCCACTGACCCGTAGCACAGATACGCAGTATTTT | CASSLSTPLTRSTDTQYF | - | many | TRBJ2-3 | TRBV5-5
TGTGCCAGCAGCTTATCCCCCGTAGATACGCAGTATTTT | CASSLSPVDTQYF | - | many | TRBJ2-3 | TRBV7-8
TGTGCCAGCAGTGAATCGGGTACGCAGCCCCAGCATTTT | CASSESGTQPQHF | - | many | TRBJ1-5 | TRBV6-2/TRBV6-3
TGCAGTGCTAGAGTGAGATCCAGGGGTTACGAGCAGTACTTC | CSARVRSRGYEQYF | - | few | TRBJ2-7 | TRBV20-1
TGTGCCAGCAGTTCAGACTACAGGGGGCTCCAAGAGACCCAGTACTTC | CASSSDYRGLQETQYF | TRBD1 | many | TRBJ2-5 | TRBV27
TGTGCCAGCAGGTTGGGACAGAGCTCTGGAAACACCATATATTTT | CASRLGQSSGNTIYF | TRBD1 | - | TRBJ1-3 | TRBV6-1
TGCAGTGCCTTGGGGGGCAGGACCTCGGAAGTCGGGGCCGGGGAGCTGTTGTTT | CSALGGRTSEVGAGELLF | - | - | TRBJ2-2 | TRBV29-1
TGCAGTGCTAGTGGGGGTGGTAGACTTTACAATGAGCAGTTCTTC | CSASGGGRLYNEQFF | - | - | TRBJ2-1 | TRBV20-1
TGTGCCAGCAGTTACGACCAGGAATTCTACAATGAGCAGTTCTTC | CASSYDQEFYNEQFF | - | many | TRBJ2-1 | TRBV7-3
TGTGCCACCAAGGAAGGGAACACTGAAGCTTTCTTT | CATKEGNTEAFF | - | few | TRBJ1-1 | TRBV24-1
TGTGCCAGCAGTTTATGCTGCAGGGGGGGGTGGGCGGTTACAGATACGCAGTATTTT | CASSLCCRGGWAVTDTQYF | - | many | TRBJ2-3 | TRBV28
TGTGCCAGCAGGAACTGGGGTCAGGTTGGCAGAGAGACCCAGTACTTC | CASRNWGQVGRETQYF | - | many | TRBJ2-5 | TRBV2
TGCGCCAGCAGCTTGGTTTCGGGTGTGATGAACACTGAAGCTTTCTTT | CASSLVSGVMNTEAFF | - | many | TRBJ1-1 | TRBV5-1
TGTGCCAGCAGTTTAAAGGAGCAACCCCAGCATTTT | CASSLKEQPQHF | - | many | TRBJ1-5 | TRBV27
TGTGCCAGCAGTTACTCGGGTCCCGGGAATACGCAGTATTTT | CASSYSGPGNTQYF | - | many | TRBJ2-3 | TRBV6-5
TGTGCCAGCAGCGGGGACAGGGGGTCGAACACCATATATTTT | CASSGDRGSNTIYF | TRBD1 | - | TRBJ1-3 | TRBV9
TGTGCCTCAAAACTAGCGGGAGGGCAGTTCTTC | CASKLAGGQFF | TRBD2 | - | TRBJ2-1 | TRBV11-2
TGTGCCAGCAGTTTAGCGACAGTTAACTATGGCTACACCTTC | CASSLATVNYGYTF | - | many | TRBJ1-2 | TRBV12-3/TRBV12-4
TGTGCCTGGAGTCAATTGGGTTCACCCCTCCACTTT | CAWSQLGSPLHF | - | many | TRBJ1-6 | TRBV30
TGTGCCAGCAGCTCAGAGATAGCGGGAGTCAACACCGGGGAGCTGTTTTTT | CASSSEIAGVNTGELFF | TRBD2 | - | TRBJ2-2 | TRBV7-8
TGTGCCAGCAGCGTAGGGGACAGCGACTATGGCTACGAGCAGTACTTC | CASSVGDSDYGYEQYF | TRBD1 | - | TRBJ2-7 | TRBV9
TGTGCCAGCAGTTATCATCTCCCCGGGGCGACAGATACGCAGTATTTT | CASSYHLPGATDTQYF | - | many | TRBJ2-3 | TRBV6-2/TRBV6-3
TGTGCCAGTAGTTCCTCTGGGGGATGGTTCGATGAGCAGTTCTTC | CASSSSGGWFDEQFF | - | many | TRBJ2-1 | TRBV19
TGTGCCAGCTTACAGGGGGCACAAGGCTACACCTTC | CASLQGAQGYTF | TRBD1 | many | TRBJ1-2 | TRBV2
TGTGCCAGCAGTCTCTCTCGGGGGACGAACTCCTACGAGCAGTACTTC | CASSLSRGTNSYEQYF | - | many | TRBJ2-7 | TRBV28
TGCGCCAGCAGCTTGCAGGGAATTGAGACAGATACGCAGTATTTT | CASSLQGIETDTQYF | - | few | TRBJ2-3 | TRBV5-1